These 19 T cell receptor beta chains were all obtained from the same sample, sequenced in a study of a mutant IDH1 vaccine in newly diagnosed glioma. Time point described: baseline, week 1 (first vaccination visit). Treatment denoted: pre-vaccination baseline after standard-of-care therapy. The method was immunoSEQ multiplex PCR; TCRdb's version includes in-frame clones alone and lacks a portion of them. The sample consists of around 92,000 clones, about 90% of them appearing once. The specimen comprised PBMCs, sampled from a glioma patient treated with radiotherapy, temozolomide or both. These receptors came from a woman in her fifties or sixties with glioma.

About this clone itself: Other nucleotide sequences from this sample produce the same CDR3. The CDR3 protein is CASSGTGGNQPQHF. The CDR3 DNA reads TGTGCCAGCAGCGGGACAGGAGGCAATCAGCCCCAGCATTTT. The V call is TRBV2, the J call TRBJ1-5, with TRBD1 identical over 8 bases. V trimming: 6 bases; J trimming: 2 bases; junction bases outside the gene matches: 3. Per germline, CDR1 SNHLY and CDR2 FYNNEI. The CDR3 covers 14 residues.

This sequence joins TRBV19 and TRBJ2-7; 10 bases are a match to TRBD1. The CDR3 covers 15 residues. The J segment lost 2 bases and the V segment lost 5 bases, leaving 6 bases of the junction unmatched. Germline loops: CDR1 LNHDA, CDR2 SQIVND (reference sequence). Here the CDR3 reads CASSVTGTGAYEQYF. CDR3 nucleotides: TGTGCCAGTAGTGTAACCGGGACAGGGGCCTACGAGCAGTACTTC. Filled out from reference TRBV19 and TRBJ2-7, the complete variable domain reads DGGITQSPKYLFRKEGQNVTLSCEQNLNHDAMYWYRQDPGQGLRLIYYSQIVNDFQKGDIAEGYSVSREKKESFPLTVTSAQKNPTAFYLCASSVTGTGAYEQYFGPGTRLTVT.

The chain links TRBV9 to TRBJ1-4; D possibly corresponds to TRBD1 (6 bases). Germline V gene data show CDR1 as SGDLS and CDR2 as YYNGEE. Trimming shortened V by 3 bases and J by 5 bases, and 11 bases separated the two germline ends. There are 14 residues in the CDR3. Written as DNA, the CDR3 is TGTGCCAGCAGCGAGGGGGGCAGGAATGAAAAACTGTTTTTT. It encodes CASSEGGRNEKLFF.

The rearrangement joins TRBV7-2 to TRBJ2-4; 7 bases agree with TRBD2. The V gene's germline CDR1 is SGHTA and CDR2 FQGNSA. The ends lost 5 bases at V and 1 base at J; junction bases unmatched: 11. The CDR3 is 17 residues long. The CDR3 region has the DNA TGTGCCAGCAGCCCCCTAGGGAGAGCGGGGGCCAAAAACATTCAGTACTTC. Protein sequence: CASSPLGRAGAKNIQYF. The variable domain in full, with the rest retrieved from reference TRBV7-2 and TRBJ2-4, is GAGVSQSPSNKVTEKGKDVELRCDPISGHTALYWYRQSLGQGLEFLIYFQGNSAPDKSGLPSDRFSAERTGGSVSTLTIQRTQQEDSAVYLCASSPLGRAGAKNIQYFGAGTRLSVL.

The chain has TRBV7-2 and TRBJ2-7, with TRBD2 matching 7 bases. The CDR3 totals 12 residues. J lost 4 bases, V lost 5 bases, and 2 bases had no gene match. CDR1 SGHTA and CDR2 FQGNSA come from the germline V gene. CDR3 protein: CASSRGLYEQYF. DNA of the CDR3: TGTGCCAGCAGCCGGGGACTATACGAGCAGTACTTC. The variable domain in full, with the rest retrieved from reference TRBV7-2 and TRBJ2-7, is GAGVSQSPSNKVTEKGKDVELRCDPISGHTALYWYRQSLGQGLEFLIYFQGNSAPDKSGLPSDRFSAERTGGSVSTLTIQRTQQEDSAVYLCASSRGLYEQYFGPGTRLTVT.

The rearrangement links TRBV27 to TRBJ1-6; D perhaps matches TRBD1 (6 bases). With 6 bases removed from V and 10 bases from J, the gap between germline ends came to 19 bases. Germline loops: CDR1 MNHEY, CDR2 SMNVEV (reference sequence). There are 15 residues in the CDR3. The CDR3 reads CASSPRGGIGSPLHF. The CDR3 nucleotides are TGTGCCAGCAGCCCCCGAGGGGGAATAGGATCACCCCTCCACTTT.

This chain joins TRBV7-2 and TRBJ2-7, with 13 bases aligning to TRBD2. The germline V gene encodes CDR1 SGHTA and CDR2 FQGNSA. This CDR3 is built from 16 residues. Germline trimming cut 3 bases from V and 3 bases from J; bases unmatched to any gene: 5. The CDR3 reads CASSFLRTSGSYEQYF. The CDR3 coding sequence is TGTGCCAGCAGCTTTCTCAGGACTAGCGGGAGCTACGAGCAGTACTTC.

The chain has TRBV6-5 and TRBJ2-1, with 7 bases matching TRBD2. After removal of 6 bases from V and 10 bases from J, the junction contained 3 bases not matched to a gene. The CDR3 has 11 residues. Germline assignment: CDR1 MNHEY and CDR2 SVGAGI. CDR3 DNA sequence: TGTGCCAGCAGCGGACTAGGGGAGCAGTTCTTC. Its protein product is CASSGLGEQFF.

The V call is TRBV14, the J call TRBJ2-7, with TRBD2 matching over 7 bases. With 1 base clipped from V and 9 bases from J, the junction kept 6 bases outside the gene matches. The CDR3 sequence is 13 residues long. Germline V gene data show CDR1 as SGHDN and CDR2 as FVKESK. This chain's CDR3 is CASSQARGEGQYF. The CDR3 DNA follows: TGTGCCAGCAGCCAAGCCCGGGGGGAAGGGCAGTACTTC.

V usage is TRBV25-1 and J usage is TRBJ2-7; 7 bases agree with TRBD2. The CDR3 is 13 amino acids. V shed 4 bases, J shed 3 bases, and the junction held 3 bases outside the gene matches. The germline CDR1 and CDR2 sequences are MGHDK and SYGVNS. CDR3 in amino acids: CASSGGTIYEQYF. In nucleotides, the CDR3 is TGTGCCAGCAGTGGAGGGACTATCTACGAGCAGTACTTC.

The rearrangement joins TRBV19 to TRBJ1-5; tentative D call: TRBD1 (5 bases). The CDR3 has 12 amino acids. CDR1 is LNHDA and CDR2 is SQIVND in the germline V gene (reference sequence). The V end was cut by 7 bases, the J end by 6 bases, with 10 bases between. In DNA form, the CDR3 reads TGTGCCAGTATGAGGGGAGGTCAGCCCCAGCATTTT. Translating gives CASMRGGQPQHF.

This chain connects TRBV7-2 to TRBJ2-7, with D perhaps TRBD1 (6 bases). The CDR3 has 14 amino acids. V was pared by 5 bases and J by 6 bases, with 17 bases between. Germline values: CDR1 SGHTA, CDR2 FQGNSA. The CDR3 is CASSPWSRGGEQYF. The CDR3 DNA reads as TGTGCCAGCAGCCCCTGGAGCAGGGGCGGCGAGCAGTACTTC.

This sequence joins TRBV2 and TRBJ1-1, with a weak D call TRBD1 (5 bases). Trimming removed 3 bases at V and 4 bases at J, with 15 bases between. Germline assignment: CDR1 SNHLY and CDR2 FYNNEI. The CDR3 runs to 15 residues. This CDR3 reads CASSDWGLGGTEAFF. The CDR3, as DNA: TGTGCCAGCAGTGATTGGGGACTGGGTGGCACTGAAGCTTTCTTT.

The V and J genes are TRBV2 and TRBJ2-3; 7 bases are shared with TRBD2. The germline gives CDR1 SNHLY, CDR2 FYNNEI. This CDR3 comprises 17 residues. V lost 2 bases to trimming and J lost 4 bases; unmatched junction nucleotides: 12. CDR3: CASSESSWRERADTQYF. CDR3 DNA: TGTGCCAGCAGTGAAAGCAGCTGGCGGGAGAGGGCAGATACGCAGTATTTT.

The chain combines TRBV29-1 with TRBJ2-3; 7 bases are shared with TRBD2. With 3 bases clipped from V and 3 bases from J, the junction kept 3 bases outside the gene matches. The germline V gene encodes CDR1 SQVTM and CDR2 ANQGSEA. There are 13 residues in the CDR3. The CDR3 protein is CSVESSGTDTQYF. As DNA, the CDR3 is TGCAGCGTTGAGTCTAGCGGAACAGATACGCAGTATTTT.

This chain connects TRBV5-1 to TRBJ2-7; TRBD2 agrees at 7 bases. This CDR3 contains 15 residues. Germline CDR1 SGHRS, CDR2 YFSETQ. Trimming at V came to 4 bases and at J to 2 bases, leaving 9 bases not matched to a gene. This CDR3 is CASSLGEGGAYEQYF. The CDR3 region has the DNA TGCGCCAGCAGCCTTGGGGAGGGCGGGGCCTACGAGCAGTACTTC.

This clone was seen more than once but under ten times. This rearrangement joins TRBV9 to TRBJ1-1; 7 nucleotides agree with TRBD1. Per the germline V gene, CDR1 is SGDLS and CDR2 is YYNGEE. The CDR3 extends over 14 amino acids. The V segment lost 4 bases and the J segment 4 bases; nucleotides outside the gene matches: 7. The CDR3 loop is CASSPRQGLTEAFF. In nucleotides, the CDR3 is TGTGCCAGCAGCCCCCGACAGGGACTCACTGAAGCTTTCTTT.

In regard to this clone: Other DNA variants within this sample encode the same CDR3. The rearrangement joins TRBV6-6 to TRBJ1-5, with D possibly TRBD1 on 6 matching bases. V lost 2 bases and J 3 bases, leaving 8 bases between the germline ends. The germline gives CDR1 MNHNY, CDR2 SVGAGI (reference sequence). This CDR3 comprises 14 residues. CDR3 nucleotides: TGTGCCAGCAGTTACGGACAGCCCAATCAGCCCCAGCATTTT. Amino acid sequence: CASSYGQPNQPQHF.

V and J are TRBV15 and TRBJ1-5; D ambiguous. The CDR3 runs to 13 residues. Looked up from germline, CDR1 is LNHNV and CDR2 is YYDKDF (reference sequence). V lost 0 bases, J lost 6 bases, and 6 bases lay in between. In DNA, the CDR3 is TGTGCCACCAGCAGAGATTCGGGTCAGCCCCAGCATTTT. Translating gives CATSRDSGQPQHF.